This is a list of T cell receptor beta chains from one sample in a study of cytomegalovirus exposure and HLA in healthy donors. Profiled with immunoSEQ multiplex PCR; TCRdb holds only in-frame clones, not every one. The data hold approximately 100,000 clones, with about 74% observed a single time. Sequencing was performed on PBMCs. The receptors derive from a woman younger than 30 in good health and CMV-seropositive. Each CDR3 is given with its conserved first and last residue. D genes are given only for firm matches. Clone sizes are given selectively: once, few, many, or a class where the clone is expanded.

once,TRBJ2-1,TRBV6-6,NA,CASSAGYEQFF,TGTGCCAGCAGTGCGGGGTATGAGCAGTTCTTC
NA,TRBJ2-5,TRBV2,NA,CASMRAPFQETQYF,TGTGCCAGCATGCGGGCTCCGTTTCAAGAGACCCAGTACTTC
NA,TRBJ1-3,TRBV4-3,NA,CASSQDLGRGTGNTIYF,TGCGCCAGCAGCCAAGACCTCGGGCGGGGAACTGGAAACACCATATATTTT
NA,TRBJ2-7,TRBV6-5,TRBD2,CASRGTSGPYEQYF,TGTGCCAGCAGGGGGACTAGCGGGCCCTACGAGCAGTACTTC
NA,TRBJ2-5,TRBV5-1,TRBD1,CASKGQVETQYF,TGCGCCAGCAAAGGACAGGTAGAGACCCAGTACTTC
NA,TRBJ2-3,TRBV5-1,NA,CASSLTGSTDTQYF,TGCGCCAGCAGCTTGACAGGTAGCACAGATACGCAGTATTTT
NA,TRBJ2-1,TRBV10-3,TRBD1,CAISETGGNEQFF,TGTGCCATCAGTGAGACAGGGGGCAATGAGCAGTTCTTC
NA,TRBJ2-5,TRBV29-1,NA,CSVAGGTAKETQYF,TGCAGCGTTGCGGGCGGGACAGCTAAAGAGACCCAGTACTTC
NA,TRBJ2-5,TRBV7-9,TRBD2,CSSTLGRLAGGETQYF,TGTTCCAGCACCCTAGGGCGCCTAGCGGGAGGAGAGACCCAGTACTTC
few,TRBJ2-5,TRBV9,TRBD1,CASSSNRQGEETQYF,TGTGCCAGCAGCTCAAATAGACAGGGAGAAGAGACCCAGTACTTC
few,TRBJ2-7,TRBV27,TRBD2,CASRIAGVRSGEQYF,TGTGCCAGCAGAATAGCGGGAGTCAGAAGTGGTGAGCAGTACTTC
NA,TRBJ1-5,TRBV7-2,NA,CASSLAAGMHQPQHF,TGTGCCAGCAGCTTAGCTGCAGGGATGCACCAGCCCCAGCATTTT
NA,TRBJ1-3,TRBV5-1,NA,CASSLGQRNTIYF,TGCGCCAGCAGCTTGGGACAAAGGAACACCATATATTTT
NA,TRBJ1-2,TRBV14,NA,CASSQEGYFGSYGYTF,TGTGCCAGCAGCCAAGAGGGCTACTTCGGGAGCTATGGCTACACCTTC
NA,TRBJ2-4,TRBV27,NA,CASSFGSAKNIQYF,TGTGCCAGCAGTTTCGGGTCAGCCAAAAACATTCAGTACTTC
NA,TRBJ2-1,TRBV29-1,TRBD2,CSVDLAGTYSSYNEQFF,TGCAGCGTTGATTTAGCGGGGACATACAGCTCCTACAATGAGCAGTTCTTC
NA,TRBJ2-2,TRBV27,TRBD1,CASSLSAPGTGYTGELFF,TGTGCCAGCAGTTTATCGGCACCCGGGACAGGGTACACCGGGGAGCTGTTTTTT
NA,TRBJ1-1,TRBV7-3,NA,CASSPHSGPMNTEAFF,TGTGCCAGCAGCCCACACTCAGGGCCTATGAACACTGAAGCTTTCTTT
few,TRBJ2-3,TRBV7-7,NA,CASSLLGAGTDTQYF,TGTGCTAGCAGCTTATTGGGAGCGGGCACAGATACGCAGTATTTT
NA,TRBJ2-7,TRBV7-7,TRBD2,CASSAGLAGGISREQYF,TGTGCTAGCAGCGCGGGACTAGCGGGAGGCATTTCTAGGGAGCAGTACTTC
NA,TRBJ2-7,TRBV18,NA,CASSRDRTYEQYF,TGTGCCAGCTCGCGGGACAGAACCTACGAGCAGTACTTC
once,TRBJ2-7,TRBV7-2,TRBD1,CASSLGRDRVIIF,TGTGCCAGCAGCTTAGGAAGGGACAGGGTAATAATCTTC
NA,TRBJ1-1,TRBV30,NA,CAWSRGGNTEAFF,TGTGCCTGGAGTAGAGGGGGGAACACTGAAGCTTTCTTT
once,TRBJ1-5,TRBV14,NA,CASSQGYYQPQHF,TGTGCCAGCAGCCAAGGTTACTATCAGCCCCAGCATTTT
NA,TRBJ1-1,TRBV9,NA,CASSVVGGPYTEAFF,TGTGCCAGCAGCGTAGTTGGGGGCCCCTACACTGAAGCTTTCTTT
NA,TRBJ2-3,TRBV7-8,TRBD2,CASIFVAGVGDTQYF,TGTGCCAGCATCTTCGTAGCGGGAGTTGGAGATACGCAGTATTTT
NA,TRBJ2-2,TRBV7-3,TRBD1,CASSQRTGSGELFF,TGTGCCAGCAGCCAGAGGACAGGGTCCGGGGAGCTGTTTTTT
NA,TRBJ1-1,TRBV30,TRBD1,CAWIPPPGGDTEAFF,TGTGCCTGGATTCCCCCCCCAGGGGGAGACACTGAAGCTTTCTTT
NA,TRBJ2-1,TRBV15,TRBD2,CATSRRPSGAGVDEQFF,TGTGCCACCAGCAGACGTCCTAGCGGGGCGGGGGTCGATGAGCAGTTCTTC
NA,TRBJ1-1,TRBV28,NA,CASRSPRRDTEAFF,TGTGCCAGCAGATCGCCCCGCAGGGACACTGAAGCTTTCTTT
NA,TRBJ2-7,TRBV5-1,TRBD1,CASSLEAGQGAYEQYF,TGCGCCAGCAGCTTGGAAGCGGGACAGGGGGCGTACGAGCAGTACTTC
NA,TRBJ2-7,TRBV4-3,NA,CASSQVLDSSYEQYF,TGCGCCAGCAGCCAAGTTTTGGACAGCTCCTACGAGCAGTACTTC
once,TRBJ1-5,TRBV2,TRBD1,CASSETGAQPQHF,TGTGCCAGCAGCGAGACAGGGGCTCAGCCCCAGCATTTT
NA,TRBJ2-2,TRBV5-1,TRBD1,CASSPQGAGTGELFF,TGCGCCAGCAGCCCACAGGGGGCGGGCACCGGGGAGCTGTTTTTT
NA,TRBJ2-7,TRBV6-6,NA,CASSSDRTGSSYEQYF,TGTGCCAGCAGTTCAGACAGGACGGGAAGCTCCTACGAGCAGTACTTC
NA,TRBJ2-1,TRBV2,TRBD1,CASSPDRGGVNGQFF,TGTGCCAGCAGTCCGGACAGGGGAGGAGTTAATGGGCAGTTCTTC
NA,TRBJ1-1,TRBV30,NA,CAWSPRDEAFF,TGTGCCTGGAGTCCTCGAGATGAAGCTTTCTTT
NA,TRBJ1-1,TRBV6-5,NA,CASSYGADLNTEAFF,TGTGCCAGCAGTTACGGAGCAGACCTGAACACTGAAGCTTTCTTT
NA,TRBJ2-1,TRBV6-4,TRBD1,CASSAGQGSYNEQFF,TGTGCCAGCAGCGCCGGACAGGGGTCCTACAATGAGCAGTTCTTC
once,TRBJ2-1,TRBV5-1,TRBD2,CASRSGTSGSLSYNEQFF,TGCGCCAGCAGGTCCGGGACTAGCGGGAGCCTATCCTACAATGAGCAGTTCTTC
NA,TRBJ1-2,TRBV4-1,TRBD1,CASSQDAGQNYGYTF,TGCGCCAGCAGCCAAGATGCGGGACAGAACTATGGCTACACCTTC
NA,TRBJ2-5,TRBV19,TRBD2,CASRAGALQETQYF,TGTGCCAGTAGAGCGGGAGCCCTCCAAGAGACCCAGTACTTC
few,TRBJ2-2,TRBV7-9,TRBD2,CASSLGLAGVEGGELFF,TGTGCCAGCAGCTTGGGACTAGCGGGAGTCGAAGGCGGGGAGCTGTTTTTT
NA,TRBJ2-7,TRBV9,TRBD2,CASSVALAGSYEQYF,TGTGCCAGCAGCGTAGCACTAGCGGGTTCCTACGAGCAGTACTTC
NA,TRBJ2-5,TRBV5-1,NA,CASSLLQETQYF,TGCGCCAGCAGCTTGCTCCAAGAGACCCAGTACTTC